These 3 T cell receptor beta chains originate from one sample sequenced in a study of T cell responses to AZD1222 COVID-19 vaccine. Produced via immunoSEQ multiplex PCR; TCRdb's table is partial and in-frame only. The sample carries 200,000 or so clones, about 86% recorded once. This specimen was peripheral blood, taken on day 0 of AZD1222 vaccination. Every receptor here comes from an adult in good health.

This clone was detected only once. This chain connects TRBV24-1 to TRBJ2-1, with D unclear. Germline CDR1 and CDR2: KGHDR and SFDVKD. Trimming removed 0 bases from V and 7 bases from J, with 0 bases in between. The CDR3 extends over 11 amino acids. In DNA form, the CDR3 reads TGTGCCACCAGTGATTTGAATGAGCAGTTCTTC. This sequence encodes CATSDLNEQFF.

The CDR3 nucleotides read TGTGCCAGCAGCAAAGGACGGGGGTGGGAAGGGGAGACCCAGTACTTC. As protein: CASSKGRGWEGETQYF. The gene calls are TRBV21-1 and TRBJ2-5; TRBD2 is taken as the D call from the table, unchecked against the DNA. TRBV21-1 is shown as a pseudogene. The CDR3 runs to 16 residues.

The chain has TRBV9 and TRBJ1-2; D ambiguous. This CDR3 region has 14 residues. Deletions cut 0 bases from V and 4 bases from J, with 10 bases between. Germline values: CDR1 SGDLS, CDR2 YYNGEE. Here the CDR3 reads CASSVDVGGYGYTF. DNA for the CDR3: TGTGCCAGCAGCGTAGACGTGGGAGGCTATGGCTACACCTTC.